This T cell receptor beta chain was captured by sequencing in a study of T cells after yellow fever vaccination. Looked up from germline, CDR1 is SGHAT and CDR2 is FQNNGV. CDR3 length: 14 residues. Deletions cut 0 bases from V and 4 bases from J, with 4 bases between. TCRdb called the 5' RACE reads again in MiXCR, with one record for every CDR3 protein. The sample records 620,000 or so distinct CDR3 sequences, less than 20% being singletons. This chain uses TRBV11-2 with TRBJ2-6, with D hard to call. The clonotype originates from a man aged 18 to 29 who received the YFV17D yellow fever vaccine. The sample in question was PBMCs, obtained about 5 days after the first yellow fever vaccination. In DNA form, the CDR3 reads TGTGCCAGCAGCTTAGAACGGGGGGCCAACGTCCTGACTTTC. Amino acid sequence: CASSLERGANVLTF.